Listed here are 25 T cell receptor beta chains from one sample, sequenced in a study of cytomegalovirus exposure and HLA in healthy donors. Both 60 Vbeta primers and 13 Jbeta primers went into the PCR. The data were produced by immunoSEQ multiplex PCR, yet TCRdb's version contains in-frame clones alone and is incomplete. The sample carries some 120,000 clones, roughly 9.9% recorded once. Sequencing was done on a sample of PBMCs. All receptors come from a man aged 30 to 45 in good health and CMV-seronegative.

The CDR3 DNA reads TGCGCCAGCTGTCCCGGGCTAGCGGGAGGGGGTGATACGCAGTATTTT. It yields the protein CASCPGLAGGGDTQYF. The chain links TRBV5-1 to TRBJ2-3; 12 positions agree with TRBD2. Germline values: CDR1 SGHRS, CDR2 YFSETQ. With 7 bases clipped from V and 6 bases from J, the junction kept 12 bases outside the gene matches. The CDR3 has 16 amino acids.

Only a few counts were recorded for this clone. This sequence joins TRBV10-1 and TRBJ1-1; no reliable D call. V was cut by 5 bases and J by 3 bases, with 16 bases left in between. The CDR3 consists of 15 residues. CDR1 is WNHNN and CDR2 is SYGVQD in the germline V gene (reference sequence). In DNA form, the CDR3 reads TGCGCCAGCAGTCCGGACGGAGGAGGGTACACTGAAGCTTTCTTT. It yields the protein CASSPDGGGYTEAFF.

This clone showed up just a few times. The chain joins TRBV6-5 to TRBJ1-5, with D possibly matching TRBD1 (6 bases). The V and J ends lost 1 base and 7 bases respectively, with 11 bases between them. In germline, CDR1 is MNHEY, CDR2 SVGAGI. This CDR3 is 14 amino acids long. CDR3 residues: CASSYYRDEQPQHF. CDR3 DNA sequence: TGTGCCAGCAGTTACTACAGGGATGAGCAGCCCCAGCATTTT.

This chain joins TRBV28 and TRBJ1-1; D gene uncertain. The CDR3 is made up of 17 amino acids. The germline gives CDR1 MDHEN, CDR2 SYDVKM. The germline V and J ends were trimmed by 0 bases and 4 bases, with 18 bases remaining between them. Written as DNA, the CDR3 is TGTGCCAGCAGTTTATGGGGCACTGAGTCCCACCCCACTGAAGCTTTCTTT. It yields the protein CASSLWGTESHPTEAFF.

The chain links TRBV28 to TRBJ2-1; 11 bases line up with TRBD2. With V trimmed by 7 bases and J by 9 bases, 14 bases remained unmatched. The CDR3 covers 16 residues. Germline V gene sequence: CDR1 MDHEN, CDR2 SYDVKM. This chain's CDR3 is CASKTGVLAGEGEQFF. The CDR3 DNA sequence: TGTGCCAGCAAAACAGGGGTACTAGCGGGAGAAGGTGAGCAGTTCTTC.

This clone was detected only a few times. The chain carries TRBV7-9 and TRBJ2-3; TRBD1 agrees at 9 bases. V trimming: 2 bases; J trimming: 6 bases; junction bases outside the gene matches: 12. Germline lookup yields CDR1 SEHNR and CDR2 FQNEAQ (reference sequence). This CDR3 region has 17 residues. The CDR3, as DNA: TGTGCCAGCAGCTTACCGCTTGGGGGACAGGGACCGGATACGCAGTATTTT. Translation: CASSLPLGGQGPDTQYF.

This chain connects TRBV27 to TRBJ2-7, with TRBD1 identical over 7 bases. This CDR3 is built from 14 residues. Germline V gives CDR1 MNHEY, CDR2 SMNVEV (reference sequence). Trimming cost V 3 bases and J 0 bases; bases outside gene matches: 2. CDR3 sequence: CASSLRGPSYEQYF. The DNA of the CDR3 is TGTGCCAGCAGTTTGAGGGGGCCCTCCTACGAGCAGTACTTC.

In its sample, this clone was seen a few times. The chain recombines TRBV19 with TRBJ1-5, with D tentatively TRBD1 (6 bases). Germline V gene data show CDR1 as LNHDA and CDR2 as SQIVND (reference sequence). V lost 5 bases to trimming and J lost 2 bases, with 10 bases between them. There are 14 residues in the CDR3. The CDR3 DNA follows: TGTGCCAGTAGTTCAGGGGTCGGCAATCAGCCCCAGCATTTT. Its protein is CASSSGVGNQPQHF.

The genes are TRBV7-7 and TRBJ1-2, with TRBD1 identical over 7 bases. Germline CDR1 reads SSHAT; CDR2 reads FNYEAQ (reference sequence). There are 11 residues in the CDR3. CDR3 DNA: TGTGCTCGGGCAGGGGGGAATGGCTACACCTTC. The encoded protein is CARAGGNGYTF.

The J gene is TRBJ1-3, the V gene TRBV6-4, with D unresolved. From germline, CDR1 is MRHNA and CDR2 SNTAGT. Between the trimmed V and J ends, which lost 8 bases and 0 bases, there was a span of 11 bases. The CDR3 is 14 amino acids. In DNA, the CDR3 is TGTGCCAGCGTTCCACGGGGCTCTGGAAACACCATATATTTT. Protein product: CASVPRGSGNTIYF.

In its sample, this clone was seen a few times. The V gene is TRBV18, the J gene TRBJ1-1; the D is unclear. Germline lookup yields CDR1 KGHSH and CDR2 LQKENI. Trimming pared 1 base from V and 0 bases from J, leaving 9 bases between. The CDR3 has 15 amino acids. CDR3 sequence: CASSPRFQLNTEAFF. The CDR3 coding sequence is TGTGCCAGCTCACCACGTTTCCAGTTGAACACTGAAGCTTTCTTT. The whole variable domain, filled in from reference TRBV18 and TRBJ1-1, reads NAGVMQNPRHLVRRRGQEARLRCSPMKGHSHVYWYRQLPEEGLKFMVYLQKENIIDESGMPKERFSAEFPKEGPSILRIQQVVRGDSAAYFCASSPRFQLNTEAFFGQGTRLTVV.

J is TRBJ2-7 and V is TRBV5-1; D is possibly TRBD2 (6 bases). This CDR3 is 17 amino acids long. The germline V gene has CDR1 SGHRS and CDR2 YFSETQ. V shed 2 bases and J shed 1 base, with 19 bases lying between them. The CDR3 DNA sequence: TGCGCCAGCAGCTTAGATCTAGCGCGCCCTGGGTCCTACGAGCAGTACTTC. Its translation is CASSLDLARPGSYEQYF.

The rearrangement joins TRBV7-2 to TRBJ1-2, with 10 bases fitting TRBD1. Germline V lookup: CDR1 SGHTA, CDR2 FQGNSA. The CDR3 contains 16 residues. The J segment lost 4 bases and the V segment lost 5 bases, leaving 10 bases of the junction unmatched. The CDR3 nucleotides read TGTGCCAGCAGCCAAGACAGGGGGCGCCCGGGCTATGGCTACACCTTC. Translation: CASSQDRGRPGYGYTF.

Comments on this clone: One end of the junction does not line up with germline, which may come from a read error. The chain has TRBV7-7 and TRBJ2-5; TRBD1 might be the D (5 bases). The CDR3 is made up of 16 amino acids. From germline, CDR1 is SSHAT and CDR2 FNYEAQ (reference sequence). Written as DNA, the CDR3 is TGTGCTAGCAGCTTAGCCGGTAGAAGGGGCCAAGAGACCCAGTACTTC. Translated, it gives CASSLAGRRGQETQYF.

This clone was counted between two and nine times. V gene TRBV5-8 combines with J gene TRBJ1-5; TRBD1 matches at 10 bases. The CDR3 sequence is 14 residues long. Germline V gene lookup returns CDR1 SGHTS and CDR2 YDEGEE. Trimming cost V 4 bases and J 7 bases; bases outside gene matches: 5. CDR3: CASSPGQGRQPQHF. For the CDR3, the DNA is TGTGCCAGCAGCCCGGGACAGGGGCGACAGCCCCAGCATTTT.

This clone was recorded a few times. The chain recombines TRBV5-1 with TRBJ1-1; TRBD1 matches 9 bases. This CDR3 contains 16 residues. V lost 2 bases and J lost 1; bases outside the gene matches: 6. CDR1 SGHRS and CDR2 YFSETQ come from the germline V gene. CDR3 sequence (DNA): TGCGCCAGCAGCTTAGGACCGGGACAGGGGAACACTGAAGCTTTCTTT. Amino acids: CASSLGPGQGNTEAFF.

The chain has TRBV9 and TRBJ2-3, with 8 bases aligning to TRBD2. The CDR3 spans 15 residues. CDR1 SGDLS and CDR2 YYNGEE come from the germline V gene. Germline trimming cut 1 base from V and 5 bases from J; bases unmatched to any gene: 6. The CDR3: CASSVYGRAGDTQYF. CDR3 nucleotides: TGTGCCAGCAGCGTATACGGGAGGGCCGGAGATACGCAGTATTTT. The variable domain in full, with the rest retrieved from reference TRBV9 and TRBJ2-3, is DSGVTQTPKHLITATGQRVTLRCSPRSGDLSVYWYQQSLDQGLQFLIQYYNGEERAKGNILERFSAQQFPDLHSELNLSSLELGDSALYFCASSVYGRAGDTQYFGPGTRLTVL.

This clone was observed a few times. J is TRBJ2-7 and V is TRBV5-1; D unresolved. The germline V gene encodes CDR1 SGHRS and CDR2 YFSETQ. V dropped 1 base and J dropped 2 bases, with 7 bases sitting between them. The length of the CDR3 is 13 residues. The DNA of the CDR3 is TGCGCCAGCAGCTTGTCACAAGCCTACGAGCAGTACTTC. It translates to CASSLSQAYEQYF.

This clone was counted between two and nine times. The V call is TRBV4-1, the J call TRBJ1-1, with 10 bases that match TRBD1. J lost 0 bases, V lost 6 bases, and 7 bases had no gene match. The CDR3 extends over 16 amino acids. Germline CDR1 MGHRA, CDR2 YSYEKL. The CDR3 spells CASRRGTGELNTEAFF. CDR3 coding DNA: TGCGCCAGCAGACGAGGGACAGGGGAGCTGAACACTGAAGCTTTCTTT.

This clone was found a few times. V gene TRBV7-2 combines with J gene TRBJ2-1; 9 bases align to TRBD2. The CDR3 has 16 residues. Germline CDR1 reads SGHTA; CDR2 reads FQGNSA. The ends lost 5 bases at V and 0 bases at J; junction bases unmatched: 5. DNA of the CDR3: TGTGCCAGCAGCCTTAGCGGGAGCCCCTCCTACAATGAGCAGTTCTTC. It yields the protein CASSLSGSPSYNEQFF. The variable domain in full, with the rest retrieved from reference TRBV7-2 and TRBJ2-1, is GAGVSQSPSNKVTEKGKDVELRCDPISGHTALYWYRQSLGQGLEFLIYFQGNSAPDKSGLPSDRFSAERTGGSVSTLTIQRTQQEDSAVYLCASSLSGSPSYNEQFFGPGTRLTVL.

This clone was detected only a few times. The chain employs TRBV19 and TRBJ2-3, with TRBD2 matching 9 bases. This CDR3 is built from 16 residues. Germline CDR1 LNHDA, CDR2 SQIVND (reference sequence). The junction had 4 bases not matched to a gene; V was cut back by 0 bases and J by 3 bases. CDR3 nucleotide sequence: TGTGCCAGTAGTATAGATCGCCTAGCGGGGACAGATACGCAGTATTTT. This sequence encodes CASSIDRLAGTDTQYF.

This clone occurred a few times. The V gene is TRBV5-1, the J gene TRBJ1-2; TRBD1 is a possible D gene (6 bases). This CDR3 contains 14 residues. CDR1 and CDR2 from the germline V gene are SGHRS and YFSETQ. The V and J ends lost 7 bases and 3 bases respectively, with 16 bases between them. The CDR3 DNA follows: TGCGCCAGCTATAATCCAGGGGTCGACTATGGCTACACCTTC. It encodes CASYNPGVDYGYTF.

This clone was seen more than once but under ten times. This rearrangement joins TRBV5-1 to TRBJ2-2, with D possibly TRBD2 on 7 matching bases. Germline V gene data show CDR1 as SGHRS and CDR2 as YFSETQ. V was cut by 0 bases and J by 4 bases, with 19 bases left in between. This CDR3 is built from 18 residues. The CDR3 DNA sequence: TGCGCCAGCAGCTTGGATCGGGGGGCAAGGACATTCACCGGGGAGCTGTTTTTT. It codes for CASSLDRGARTFTGELFF. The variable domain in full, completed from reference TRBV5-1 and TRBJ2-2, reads KAGVTQTPRYLIKTRGQQVTLSCSPISGHRSVSWYQQTPGQGLQFLFEYFSETQRNKGNFPGRFSGRQFSNSRSEMNVSTLELGDSALYLCASSLDRGARTFTGELFFGEGSRLTVL.

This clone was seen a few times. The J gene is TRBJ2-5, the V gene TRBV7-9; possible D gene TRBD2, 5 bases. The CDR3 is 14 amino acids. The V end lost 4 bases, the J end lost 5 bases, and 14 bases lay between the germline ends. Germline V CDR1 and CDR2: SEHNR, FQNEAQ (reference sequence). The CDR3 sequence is CASSSILAKETQYF. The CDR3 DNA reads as TGTGCCAGCAGCTCTATCTTAGCGAAGGAGACCCAGTACTTC.

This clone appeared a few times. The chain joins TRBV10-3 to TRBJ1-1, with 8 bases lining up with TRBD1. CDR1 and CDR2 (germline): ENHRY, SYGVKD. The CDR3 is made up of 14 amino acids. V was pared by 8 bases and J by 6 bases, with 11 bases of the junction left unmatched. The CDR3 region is CAIGDGQGGSEAFF. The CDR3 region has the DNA TGTGCCATCGGCGACGGACAGGGCGGGTCTGAAGCTTTCTTT.